Following are 15 T cell receptor beta chains from one sample sequenced in a study of vaccination effects on CD4 cells after COVID-19. Ahead of sequencing, the ViraFEST assay grew antigen-specific CD4+ T cells using viral peptide pools. A roughly 10-day culture period preceded the isolation of CD4+ T cells. Everyone in the study got two shots of either the BNT162b2 or mRNA-1273 vaccine. What these receptors recognize is not known. Clones were read by immunoSEQ multiplex PCR, and TCRdb kept only the in-frame ones, dropping some. The sample consists of about 30,000 clones, roughly 71% of them appearing once. This sample comprised CD4+ T cells from PBMCs cultured with HCoV-OC43 spike peptides, obtained after COVID-19 vaccination. The subset was: HCoV-OC43 spike overlapping peptide pool stimulation. The receptors originated from a human donor who received a COVID-19 vaccine.

This chain joins TRBV10-3 and TRBJ2-7, with a possible D match to TRBD1 (5 bases). Germline V gives CDR1 ENHRY, CDR2 SYGVKD. V lost 11 bases to trimming and J lost 0 bases, with 14 bases between them. The CDR3 runs 13 residues. DNA for the CDR3: TGTGCCGCAAGGGGCAGACTCTCCTACGAGCAGTACTTC. Protein product: CAARGRLSYEQYF.

The chain joins TRBV7-9 to TRBJ2-5; TRBD2 might be the D (6 bases). This CDR3 contains 14 residues. The ends were cut back, 2 bases at V and 2 bases at J, with 9 bases in the middle. Germline V gene lookup returns CDR1 SEHNR and CDR2 FQNEAQ (reference sequence). CDR3 sequence reads: CASSLFGLQETQYF. DNA of the CDR3: TGTGCCAGCAGCTTATTCGGACTACAAGAGACCCAGTACTTC.

The CDR3 sequence is CASKGDGILETQYF. The CDR3 nucleotides read TGTGCCAGCAAAGGGGACGGTATCTTGGAGACCCAGTACTTC. V usage is TRBV5-4 and J usage is TRBJ2-5; D might be TRBD1 or TRBD2, each matching 5 bases. The CDR3 is made up of 14 amino acids. Trimming removed 6 bases from V and 5 bases from J, with 17 bases in between. In germline, CDR1 is SGHNT, CDR2 YYREEE (reference sequence).

This sequence joins TRBV3-1 (or the pseudogene TRBV3-2) and TRBJ2-7; perhaps D is TRBD1 or TRBD2 (6 bases each). Trimming shortened V by 2 bases and J by 0 bases, and 11 bases separated the two germline ends. The germline gives CDR1 LGHDT, CDR2 YNNKEL (reference sequence). CDR3 length: 15 residues. CDR3 nucleotides: TGTGCCAGCAGCCAATTGGGGGGCCCCTCCTACGAGCAGTACTTC. This translates into CASSQLGGPSYEQYF.

This clone was recorded once. This chain joins TRBV29-1 and TRBJ1-1; no firm D call. V was pared by 4 bases and J by 4 bases, with 13 bases between. The germline gives CDR1 SQVTM, CDR2 ANQGSEA. This CDR3 region has 13 residues. CDR3 in DNA: TGCAGCGTTGTTTCTGGGATAGGCACTGAAGCTTTCTTT. Encoded protein: CSVVSGIGTEAFF.

The rearrangement joins TRBV5-4 to TRBJ2-7, with D possibly matching TRBD2 (7 bases). Germline V gene data show CDR1 as SGHNT and CDR2 as YYREEE (reference sequence). V lost 1 base and J lost 3, with 17 bases in between. This CDR3 has 16 amino acids. For the CDR3, the DNA is TGTGCCAGCAGCTTGTATGGCCGGGGAGGGGGCTACGAGCAGTACTTC. It is translated as CASSLYGRGGGYEQYF.

The chain recombines TRBV2 with TRBJ2-1; TRBD2 might be the D (5 bases). This CDR3 region has 12 residues. Trimming stripped 6 bases from V and 15 bases from J, with 18 bases between. Germline assignment: CDR1 SNHLY and CDR2 FYNNEI. The CDR3 region is CASSDDREKRFF. In DNA, the CDR3 is TGTGCCAGCAGCGATGACCGGGAAAAACGGTTCTTC. Using reference TRBV2 and TRBJ2-1 for the parts outside the CDR3, the full variable domain is EPEVTQTPSHQVTQMGQEVILRCVPISNHLYFYWYRQILGQKVEFLVSFYNNEISEKSEIFDDQFSVERPDGSNFTLKIRSTKLEDSAMYFCASSDDREKRFFGPGTRLTVL.

The chain carries TRBV12-3 or TRBV12-4 and TRBJ1-2; 9 positions agree with TRBD1. V was pared by 6 bases and J by 8 bases, with 7 bases of the junction left unmatched. The CDR3 is made up of 13 amino acids. Here the CDR3 DNA reads TGTGCCAGCAGCCACCGGGACAGGGTGGGCTACACCTTC. This translates into CASSHRDRVGYTF.

DNA of the CDR3: TGTGCCAGCAGCCCCACGTCCCGCGGGGCCCTTTGGGTTGAGCAGTTCTTC. This translates into CASSPTSRGALWVEQFF. The chain carries TRBV7-8 and TRBJ2-1; TRBD2 is a possible D gene (6 bases). Per the germline V gene, CDR1 is SGHVS and CDR2 is FQNEAQ. The CDR3 is 17 amino acids. The germline V and J ends were trimmed by 5 bases and 9 bases, with 26 bases remaining between them. The complete variable domain, with remaining parts taken from reference TRBV7-8 and TRBJ2-1, reads GAGVSQSPRYKVAKRGQDVALRCDPISGHVSLFWYQQALGQGPEFLTYFQNEAQLDKSGLPSDRFFAERPEGSVSTLKIQRTQQEDSAVYLCASSPTSRGALWVEQFFGPGTRLTVL.

The V and J genes are TRBV2 and TRBJ2-1; D gene uncertain. This CDR3 has 15 amino acids. The germline gives CDR1 SNHLY, CDR2 FYNNEI. The V gene lost 6 bases and the J gene lost 9 bases, with 21 bases spanning the gap. The CDR3 spells CASSPSRSVGVEQFF. CDR3 in DNA: TGTGCCAGCAGCCCCTCTAGATCGGTTGGGGTTGAGCAGTTCTTC. Full variable domain (remainder filled in from reference TRBV2 and TRBJ2-1): EPEVTQTPSHQVTQMGQEVILRCVPISNHLYFYWYRQILGQKVEFLVSFYNNEISEKSEIFDDQFSVERPDGSNFTLKIRSTKLEDSAMYFCASSPSRSVGVEQFFGPGTRLTVL.

The V gene is TRBV4-1, the J gene TRBJ2-7; D is perhaps TRBD2 (6 bases). The CDR3 is made up of 16 amino acids. Germline values: CDR1 MGHRA, CDR2 YSYEKL. The V and J ends lost 1 base and 7 bases respectively, with 20 bases between them. The CDR3 reads CASSQAIGGPSREQYF. The CDR3 DNA is TGCGCCAGCAGCCAAGCTATCGGAGGGCCTTCTCGGGAGCAGTACTTC.

The V call is TRBV24-1, the J call TRBJ1-4; TRBD1 matches 7 bases. Germline V lookup: CDR1 KGHDR, CDR2 SFDVKD. V trimming: 6 bases; J trimming: 3 bases; junction bases outside the gene matches: 9. The CDR3 is 16 amino acids. Written as DNA, the CDR3 is TGTGCCACCAGTCAGGGGGATGGGACATCTAATGAAAAACTGTTTTTT. It is translated as CATSQGDGTSNEKLFF.

V is TRBV2 and J is TRBJ1-5; D is unresolved. The CDR3 is made up of 13 amino acids. Germline CDR1 SNHLY, CDR2 FYNNEI. V was clipped by 8 bases and J by 1 base, with 9 bases between them. In DNA form, the CDR3 reads TGTGCCAGCCAAACGGAAAGCAATCAGCCCCAGCATTTT. It encodes CASQTESNQPQHF.

The V gene is TRBV6-5, the J gene TRBJ1-3; D ambiguous. There are 15 residues in the CDR3. V was cut by 5 bases and J by 1 base, with 12 bases left in between. The germline V gene has CDR1 MNHEY and CDR2 SVGAGI. As DNA, the CDR3 is TGTGCCAGCAGTCCACCCGCCGGGTCTGGAAACACCATATATTTT. Translation gives CASSPPAGSGNTIYF.

The V call is TRBV7-9, the J call TRBJ1-1; 8 bases map to TRBD1. V dropped 5 bases and J dropped 3; count of bases not matched to a gene: 11. CDR1 and CDR2 (germline): SEHNR, FQNEAQ (reference sequence). The CDR3 has 16 residues. The CDR3 here is CASSRTGRRAYTEAFF. As DNA, the CDR3 is TGTGCCAGCAGCAGGACAGGGCGGAGGGCGTACACTGAAGCTTTCTTT.